Shown below are 22 T cell receptor beta chains from a single sample sequenced in a study of blood T cell repertoires in COVID-19. The method was immunoSEQ multiplex PCR; TCRdb's version includes in-frame clones alone and lacks a portion of them. The table has under 400,000 clones, around nine tenths seen once. The sequencing sample was made of PBMCs or T cells enriched from blood (not recorded which). Every receptor here comes from a young woman who had been exposed to COVID-19.

This chain uses TRBV6-5 with TRBJ2-1, with TRBD2 identical over 12 bases. The germline V gene encodes CDR1 MNHEY and CDR2 SVGAGI. V shed 6 bases and J 6 bases; nucleotides not matched to a gene: 6. The CDR3 has 15 amino acids. This CDR3 reads CASRETSGRFNEQFF. The CDR3 coding sequence is TGTGCCAGCAGAGAGACTAGCGGGAGATTCAATGAGCAGTTCTTC.

The chain links TRBV5-4 to TRBJ2-5, with 10 bases identical to TRBD1. Per germline, CDR1 SGHNT and CDR2 YYREEE (reference sequence). The CDR3 has 14 residues. V trimming: 4 bases; J trimming: 5 bases; junction bases outside the gene matches: 5. The CDR3 DNA is TGTGCCAGCAGCACAGACAGGGGGCTGGAGACCCAGTACTTC. This sequence encodes CASSTDRGLETQYF.

This chain uses TRBV6-1 with TRBJ1-1; 8 nucleotides match TRBD1. CDR1 is MNHNS and CDR2 is SASEGT in the germline V gene. This CDR3 comprises 14 residues. The V gene end was trimmed by 3 bases and the J gene end by 6 bases; junction bases not matched to a gene: 6. For the CDR3, the DNA is TGTGCCAGCAGTGAGAGACAGGGGCTAGCTGAAGCTTTCTTT. Translation gives CASSERQGLAEAFF.

V gene TRBV30 combines with J gene TRBJ1-4, with D uncertain. Per the germline V gene, CDR1 is GTSNPN and CDR2 is SVGIG (reference sequence). V lost 2 bases and J 8 bases, leaving 12 bases between the germline ends. The CDR3 is 13 amino acids. CDR3 amino acids: CAWSSTESEKLFF. The CDR3 nucleotides are TGTGCCTGGAGTTCAACAGAGAGCGAAAAACTGTTTTTT.

The rearrangement links TRBV27 to TRBJ1-3, with TRBD1 identical over 9 bases. The CDR3 extends over 15 amino acids. J lost 2 bases, V lost 6 bases, and 5 bases had no gene match. Germline V CDR1 and CDR2: MNHEY, SMNVEV (reference sequence). The CDR3 nucleotides read TGTGCCAGCAGACGGACAGGGGAGGCTGGAAACACCATATATTTT. It specifies CASRRTGEAGNTIYF.

CDR3 DNA: TGCAGTGCTAGCGGGAGACCCGAGCAGTACTTC. Protein product: CSASGRPEQYF. The chain recombines TRBV20-1 with TRBJ2-7; tentative D call: TRBD2 (6 bases). Germline CDR1 and CDR2: DFQATT and SNEGSKA (reference sequence). With 3 bases removed from V and 6 bases from J, the gap between germline ends came to 9 bases. The CDR3 has 11 amino acids.

J is TRBJ1-2 and V is TRBV5-8, with a weak D call TRBD1 (6 bases). In germline, CDR1 is SGHTS, CDR2 YDEGEE. V was clipped by 4 bases and J by 2 bases, with 18 bases between them. The CDR3 consists of 16 residues. The CDR3 sequence is CASSAPGPGHNYGYTF. The CDR3 DNA reads as TGTGCCAGCAGCGCTCCAGGACCGGGACACAACTATGGCTACACCTTC.

The chain recombines TRBV9 with TRBJ2-3, with 16 nucleotides matching TRBD2. CDR1 is SGDLS, CDR2 YYNGEE, per germline. V lost 2 bases, J lost 2 bases, and 8 bases stayed unmatched. The CDR3 is 19 residues long. In nucleotides, the CDR3 is TGTGCCAGCAGCGTCGGGACTAGCGGGAGGGCCCCCACCACAGATACGCAGTATTTT. Translating it yields CASSVGTSGRAPTTDTQYF.

The chain combines TRBV7-8 with TRBJ2-1; 9 positions match TRBD1. CDR3 length: 17 amino acids. V lost 5 bases and J lost 7; bases outside the gene matches: 15. The germline V gene encodes CDR1 SGHVS and CDR2 FQNEAQ. The CDR3: CASSTRPGTGRGNEQFF. The CDR3 bases are TGTGCCAGCAGCACCCGGCCGGGGACAGGGAGGGGGAATGAGCAGTTCTTC.

The chain employs TRBV27 and TRBJ1-1; D unclear. The germline V gene has CDR1 MNHEY and CDR2 SMNVEV (reference sequence). The CDR3 has 13 residues. The V gene lost 2 bases and the J gene lost 2 bases, with 6 bases spanning the gap. CDR3 sequence reads: CASSLATNTEAFF. The CDR3 bases are TGTGCCAGCAGTTTAGCGACAAACACTGAAGCTTTCTTT.

The CDR3 here is CASSIRQGRNTEAFF. The CDR3 DNA follows: TGTGCCAGCAGCATTAGGCAGGGGCGGAACACTGAAGCTTTCTTT. The gene calls are TRBV6-5 and TRBJ1-1; D is possibly TRBD1 (6 bases). V lost 6 bases and J 1 base, leaving 15 bases between the germline ends. Germline CDR1 and CDR2: MNHEY and SVGAGI. The CDR3 sequence is 15 residues long.

V is TRBV5-1 and J is TRBJ2-3; D perhaps matches TRBD2 (5 bases). CDR3 size: 15 residues. CDR1 SGHRS and CDR2 YFSETQ come from the germline V gene. V was pared by 1 base and J by 4 bases, with 13 bases between. CDR3: CASSLTSHGADTQYF. Here the CDR3 DNA reads TGCGCCAGCAGCTTGACTAGTCATGGGGCAGATACGCAGTATTTT.

The chain carries TRBV9 and TRBJ2-6; 12 nucleotides agree with TRBD1. Looked up from germline, CDR1 is SGDLS and CDR2 is YYNGEE. The V and J ends lost 4 bases and 3 bases, in that order; junction bases with no gene match: 5. CDR3 size: 17 residues. CDR3 sequence: CASSPGTGGGGANVLTF. The CDR3 coding sequence is TGTGCCAGCAGCCCCGGGACAGGGGGCGGTGGGGCCAACGTCCTGACTTTC.

The chain uses TRBV12-5 and TRBJ2-1; 13 bases fit TRBD2. Germline assignment: CDR1 LGHNT and CDR2 FRNRAP. V was clipped by 6 bases and J by 10 bases; unmatched bases: 6. The CDR3 has 14 residues. The chain's CDR3 is CASGALAGGGEQFF. The CDR3 DNA reads as TGTGCTAGTGGGGCACTAGCGGGAGGGGGGGAGCAGTTCTTC.

V is TRBV5-6 and J is TRBJ2-1; 13 nucleotides match TRBD2. Per germline, CDR1 SGHDT and CDR2 YYEEEE. The V and J ends lost 8 bases and 7 bases, in that order; junction bases with no gene match: 9. This CDR3 spans 15 amino acids. The CDR3 protein is CASLGLAGVENEQFF. CDR3 DNA sequence: TGTGCCAGTCTAGGACTAGCGGGAGTTGAAAATGAGCAGTTCTTC.

This clone was seen only once. V gene TRBV30 combines with J gene TRBJ2-1, with 11 positions matching TRBD2. In germline, CDR1 is GTSNPN, CDR2 SVGIG (reference sequence). The CDR3 runs to 15 residues. The trim removed 0 bases at V and 6 bases at J, leaving 4 bases unmatched. CDR3 bases: TGTGCCTGGAGTGTAGGGACTAGCGGAGGCAATGAGCAGTTCTTC. The encoded protein is CAWSVGTSGGNEQFF.

This clone came up once. The chain employs TRBV5-1 and TRBJ2-7; TRBD2 aligns across 7 bases. Losses at the gene ends were 3 bases for V and 2 bases for J; bases not matched to a gene: 14. CDR3 length equals 17 residues. Germline V lookup: CDR1 SGHRS, CDR2 YFSETQ. The CDR3 nucleotides are TGCGCCAGCAGCTGGGGGGGACCCTCTTGGGGGACCTACGAGCAGTACTTC. Residues: CASSWGGPSWGTYEQYF.

The chain recombines TRBV24-1 with TRBJ2-1; the match to TRBD2 covers 13 bases. The CDR3 loop spans 16 amino acids. Germline CDR1 is KGHDR and CDR2 is SFDVKD. The V and J ends lost 5 bases and 4 bases, in that order; junction bases with no gene match: 4. The CDR3 spells CATSARTSGSYNEQFF. CDR3 in DNA: TGTGCCACCAGTGCTCGGACTAGCGGGAGTTACAATGAGCAGTTCTTC.

The rearrangement links TRBV12-3 or TRBV12-4 to TRBJ1-2; a possible D gene is TRBD1 (5 bases). This CDR3 is built from 13 residues. Deletions cut 5 bases from V and 5 bases from J, with 12 bases between. The CDR3 sequence is CASSPGTSYGYTF. CDR3 nucleotide sequence: TGTGCCAGCAGTCCCGGGACTTCGTATGGCTACACCTTC.

This clone came up once. The CDR3 DNA sequence: TGTGCCAGCAGCTTAAAGACTACCGGCCTGTCCACAGATACGCAGTATTTT. Its translation is CASSLKTTGLSTDTQYF. V is TRBV13 and J is TRBJ2-3; perhaps TRBD2 as D (5 bases). The V gene lost 2 bases and the J gene lost 2 bases, with 17 bases spanning the gap. Germline CDR1 is PRHDT and CDR2 is FYEKMQ (reference sequence). The CDR3 has 17 amino acids.

The genes are TRBV3-1 (or the pseudogene TRBV3-2) and TRBJ2-3; TRBD2 matches 8 bases. The CDR3 contains 16 residues. The germline CDR1 and CDR2 sequences are LGHDT and YNNKEL (reference sequence). Unmatched junction bases numbered 7, after V lost 4 bases and J lost 1 base. CDR3 nucleotides: TGTGCCAGCAGCCGAGAAAGCGGGAGCCGCACAGATACGCAGTATTTT. The encoded protein is CASSRESGSRTDTQYF.

With regard to this clone: A read error may produce the germline difference seen at one junction end. The chain couples TRBV18 to TRBJ2-7; 12 bases map to TRBD2. Germline CDR1 and CDR2: KGHSH and LQKENI. The CDR3 spans 16 residues. Here the CDR3 DNA reads TGTGCCAGCTCGCCACGACCGACTAGCGGGAGTCACGAGCAGTACTTC. Amino acid sequence: CASSPRPTSGSHEQYF.